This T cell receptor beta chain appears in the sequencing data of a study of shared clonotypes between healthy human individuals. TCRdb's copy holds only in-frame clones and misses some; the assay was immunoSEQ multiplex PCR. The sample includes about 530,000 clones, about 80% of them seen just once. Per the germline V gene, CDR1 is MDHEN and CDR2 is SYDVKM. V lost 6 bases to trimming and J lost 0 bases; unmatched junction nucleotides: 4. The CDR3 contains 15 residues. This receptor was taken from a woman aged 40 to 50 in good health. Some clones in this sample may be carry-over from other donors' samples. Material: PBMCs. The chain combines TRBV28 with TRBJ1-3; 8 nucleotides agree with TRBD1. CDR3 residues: CASSDRGISGNTIYF. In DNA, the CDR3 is TGTGCCAGCAGCGACAGGGGAATCTCTGGAAACACCATATATTTT.